This TCR beta chain was retrieved from a study of T cell responses to AZD1222 COVID-19 vaccine. Study-wide findings and caveats: The breadth and depth of Spike-specific TCRs increased once two AZD1222 doses had been given. Donors were mostly white British, more females; clonal diversity possibly underestimated. Vaccine-related CD4 TCRs covered spike, predominating at 160-218 and 743-854. A reported finding is that nearly half of spike-specific TCRs target unmutated variant regions.

The CDR3 spans 16 residues. The V end lost 3 bases, the J end lost 4 bases, and 18 bases lay between the germline ends. The germline CDR1 and CDR2 sequences are MGHRA and YSYEKL. Of note for this clone: Its specificity is not known.

Some clones are missing from TCRdb's copy, which holds only in-frame ones; the method was immunoSEQ multiplex PCR. The table lists around 130,000 clones, approximately 91% of them singletons, with about 1.9% in the top ten. The chain has TRBV4-1 and TRBJ1-2, with TRBD1 as a possible D gene (6 bases). This TCR came from an adult who received the AZD1222 COVID-19 vaccine. The sequencing here drew on peripheral blood, taken 28 days after the second AZD1222 dose. CDR3: CASSHLSGGMGYGYTF. The CDR3 DNA is TGCGCCAGCAGCCACCTTTCGGGGGGCATGGGCTATGGCTACACCTTC.